A selection of T cell receptor beta chains follows, all from one sample in a study of T-cell memory formation after mild COVID-19. In TCRdb, the 5' RACE reads were re-called with MiXCR into one record per CDR3 protein. In the table there are approximately 210,000 distinct CDR3 sequences, 25% to 35% of which are singletons. What was sequenced was PBMCs or a T cell subset sorted from them (not recorded which). Receptors were obtained from an adult woman who had mild COVID-19 (a few samples of this study predate the infection). Cell type and time point are not known. The CDR3 runs from the conserved cysteine through the conserved F or W. A D gene is named only where the DNA matches it firmly. For some rows the clone size is stated as once, few or many, or as a class when expanded; others skip it.

j_call v_call cdr3_length d_call clone_size cdr3_aa cdr3_nt
TRBJ2-7 TRBV9 15 TRBD2 . CASSPSGGRVSEQYF TGTGCCAGCAGCCCCTCGGGGGGACGGGTGAGCGAGCAGTACTTC
TRBJ1-1 TRBV11-2 14 . . CASSYASGGTEAFF TGTGCCAGCAGCTACGCGTCGGGGGGGACTGAAGCTTTCTTT
TRBJ2-7 TRBV7-2 15 . many CASSLETRGSYEQYF TGTGCCAGCAGCTTAGAGACTAGGGGATCCTACGAGCAGTACTTC
TRBJ1-2 TRBV30 13 TRBD1 . CACNRGLNYGYTF TGTGCCTGTAACAGGGGGCTCAATTATGGCTACACCTTC
TRBJ2-5 TRBV7-8 17 TRBD2 . CASSLTTSGGAKETQYF TGTGCCAGCAGCTTAACGACTAGCGGGGGGGCCAAAGAGACCCAGTACTTC
TRBJ2-5 TRBV11-1 11 . . CASSLDGSQYF TGTGCCAGCAGCTTAGACGGGTCCCAGTACTTC
TRBJ2-7 TRBV6-5 13 TRBD2 . CASKGLADYEQYF TGTGCCAGCAAGGGACTAGCGGACTACGAGCAGTACTTC
TRBJ2-7 TRBV6-2/TRBV6-3 12 . . CASSQTTYEQYF TGTGCCAGCAGCCAAACCACTTACGAGCAGTACTTC
TRBJ2-5 TRBV4-1 16 TRBD1 few CASSHFADRGKETQYF TGCGCCAGCAGCCACTTTGCGGACAGGGGTAAAGAGACCCAGTACTTC
TRBJ1-6 TRBV30 15 TRBD1 few CAWSQDRRNNSPLHF TGTGCCTGGAGTCAGGACAGGAGGAATAATTCACCCCTCCACTTT
TRBJ2-7 TRBV5-4 14 TRBD2 . CASSPGGEADEQYF TGTGCCAGCAGCCCGGGGGGGGAGGCTGATGAGCAGTACTTC
TRBJ2-2 TRBV9 17 . few CASSLPQVGGNTGELFF TGTGCCAGCAGCCTCCCCCAGGTGGGGGGCAACACCGGGGAGCTGTTTTTT
TRBJ2-5 TRBV9 15 . . CASSGGDTFQETQYF TGTGCCAGCAGCGGAGGGGACACGTTCCAAGAGACCCAGTACTTC
TRBJ2-3 TRBV3-1 17 TRBD2 many CASSRGLAGGSTDTQYF TGTGCCAGCAGCCGGGGACTAGCGGGGGGGAGCACAGATACGCAGTATTTT
TRBJ1-2 TRBV12-3/TRBV12-4 13 . . CASRPAPTQELTF TGTGCCAGCAGACCTGCACCCACACAGGAATTGACCTTC
TRBJ1-1 TRBV6-6 16 . . CASSSRKVLGDTEAFF TGTGCCAGCAGTTCCCGGAAGGTATTGGGGGACACTGAAGCTTTCTTT
TRBJ2-1 TRBV7-9 15 TRBD1 few CASSPRDRGYNEQFF TGTGCCAGCAGCCCCCGGGACAGGGGATACAATGAGCAGTTCTTC
TRBJ2-3 TRBV6-5 13 . . CASRSRAGDTQYF TGTGCCAGCAGAAGCAGGGCAGGGGATACGCAGTATTTT
TRBJ2-7 TRBV7-2 16 . . CASSLPAEEGSYEQYF TGTGCCAGCAGCTTACCAGCGGAGGAGGGGTCCTACGAGCAGTACTTC
TRBJ1-1 TRBV5-1 13 . few CASIHRVGTEAFF TGCGCCAGCATCCACAGGGTCGGTACTGAAGCTTTCTTT
TRBJ2-3 TRBV5-4 18 . few CASSLGRSWGGSTDTQYF TGTGCCAGCAGCTTGGGCCGATCCTGGGGAGGCAGCACAGATACGCAGTATTTT
TRBJ2-7 TRBV12-3/TRBV12-4 17 TRBD1 . CASSFGTGGGKGYEQYF TGTGCCAGCAGTTTCGGGACAGGGGGAGGCAAGGGGTACGAGCAGTACTTC
TRBJ2-1 TRBV24-1 15 . . CATSGPPPYSDEQFF TGTGCCACCAGTGGGCCACCCCCATATAGCGATGAGCAGTTCTTC
TRBJ2-5 TRBV12-3/TRBV12-4 14 TRBD2 . CASSQAGGGETQYF TGTGCCAGCAGCCAAGCGGGAGGGGGAGAGACCCAGTACTTC
TRBJ2-3 TRBV10-3 15 TRBD2 . CAISEGRGVTDTQYF TGTGCCATCAGTGAAGGGCGGGGGGTCACAGATACGCAGTATTTT
TRBJ1-3 TRBV24-1 15 TRBD1 few CATSDPRDSVDTIYF TGTGCCACCAGTGATCCCCGGGACAGCGTGGACACCATATATTTT
TRBJ2-7 TRBV9 15 . few CASSVGFAGNYEQYF TGTGCCAGCAGCGTAGGTTTTGCAGGGAACTACGAGCAGTACTTC
TRBJ2-3 TRBV7-9 14 TRBD1 . CASSVRGPTDTQYF TGTGCCAGCAGCGTCAGGGGGCCGACAGATACGCAGTATTTT
TRBJ2-3 TRBV3-1 16 TRBD2 few CASTQTELAGADTQYF TGTGCCAGCACCCAGACTGAACTAGCGGGAGCAGATACGCAGTATTTT
TRBJ1-5 TRBV5-1 17 . . CASSLDGGTYSNQPQHF TGCGCCAGCAGCTTGGACGGGGGGACTTATAGCAATCAGCCCCAGCATTTT
TRBJ1-1 TRBV27 14 TRBD1 . CASRGQGRSDEAFF TGTGCCAGCAGGGGACAGGGGAGATCCGATGAAGCTTTCTTT
TRBJ1-1 TRBV5-1 14 . few CASSHRDMNTEAFF TGCGCCAGCAGCCACAGGGATATGAACACTGAAGCTTTCTTT
TRBJ2-1 TRBV5-1 16 . few CASSLDRWSSYNEQFF TGCGCCAGCAGCTTGGACAGGTGGAGCTCCTACAATGAGCAGTTCTTC
TRBJ2-1 TRBV7-6 15 TRBD2 few CASSPAGTRTREQFF TGTGCCAGCAGCCCCGCCGGGACTAGAACGCGGGAGCAGTTCTTC
TRBJ2-3 TRBV9 16 TRBD2 . CASSARTSGGPDTQYF TGTGCCAGCAGCGCAAGGACTAGCGGGGGGCCAGATACGCAGTATTTT
TRBJ1-1 TRBV4-1 13 TRBD1 . CASGRGQNTEAFF TGCGCCAGCGGTAGGGGGCAGAACACTGAAGCTTTCTTT